A single sample gave rise to the 9 T cell receptor beta chains below, sequenced in a study of cytomegalovirus exposure and HLA in healthy donors. It was with 60 Vbeta and 13 Jbeta primers that the PCR ran. Libraries were prepared by immunoSEQ multiplex PCR; TCRdb keeps only in-frame clonotypes and omits some of them. The sample consists of 150,000 to 180,000 clones, around 80% of them appearing once. Sequences were obtained from PBMCs. The receptors were sampled from a woman in her thirties or forties in good health and CMV-seronegative.

The chain combines TRBV12-5 with TRBJ1-1; weak D call: TRBD1 (5 bases). Per germline, CDR1 LGHNT and CDR2 FRNRAP. CDR3 length: 13 residues. The V end lost 6 bases, the J end lost 3 bases, and 11 bases lay between the germline ends. DNA for the CDR3: TGTGCTAGTGGCCTCAGGGTAGACACTGAAGCTTTCTTT. This translates into CASGLRVDTEAFF.

The chain couples TRBV11-3 to TRBJ2-7; TRBD2 matches at 12 bases. Looked up from germline, CDR1 is SGHNT and CDR2 is YENEEA. This CDR3 is built from 19 residues. V lost 3 bases to trimming and J lost 7 bases; unmatched junction nucleotides: 19. The CDR3 loop reads CASSFLTAPTSGRSGEQYF. The CDR3 DNA reads TGTGCCAGCAGCTTCCTTACTGCCCCAACTAGCGGGAGGAGTGGTGAGCAGTACTTC. The whole variable domain, remainder taken from reference TRBV11-3 and TRBJ2-7, is EAGVVQSPRYKIIEKKQPVAFWCNPISGHNTLYWYLQNLGQGPELLIRYENEEAVDDSQLPKDRFSAERLKGVDSTLKIQPAELGDSAVYLCASSFLTAPTSGRSGEQYFGPGTRLTVT.

The chain recombines TRBV7-6 with TRBJ2-7; no definite D call. Germline CDR1 is SGHVS and CDR2 is FNYEAQ. The germline V and J ends were trimmed by 2 bases and 7 bases, with 12 bases remaining between them. The CDR3 spans 13 residues. The CDR3 loop reads CASSLTGLLEQYF. DNA for the CDR3: TGTGCCAGCAGCTTAACTGGTCTCCTAGAGCAGTACTTC.

The table lists this clone with a count of one. CDR3 DNA: TGTGCCATCAGTGGGGGTAGCGGGAGGGCTTACAATGAGCAGTTCTTC. It specifies CAISGGSGRAYNEQFF. The chain links TRBV10-3 to TRBJ2-1; 11 bases align to TRBD2. This CDR3 is 16 amino acids long. Trimming cost V 4 bases and J 4 bases; bases outside gene matches: 6. Germline CDR1 is ENHRY and CDR2 is SYGVKD.

This clone was seen more than once but under ten times. The chain uses TRBV5-8 and TRBJ2-1, with a tentative D call TRBD2 (6 bases). V shed 3 bases and J shed 6 bases, with 13 bases lying between them. The CDR3 contains 14 residues. Germline CDR1 and CDR2: SGHTS and YDEGEE. Here the CDR3 DNA reads TGTGCCAGCAGCTGGGGGACTTCACGCAATGAGCAGTTCTTC. Translating it yields CASSWGTSRNEQFF.

The chain uses TRBV7-2 and TRBJ1-5; 9 bases align to TRBD1. Germline trimming cut 1 base from V and 11 bases from J; bases unmatched to any gene: 12. The germline gives CDR1 SGHTA, CDR2 FQGNSA. This CDR3 has 16 residues. The CDR3 spells CASSLVGPSTGGAQHF. The CDR3 DNA reads TGTGCCAGCAGCTTAGTGGGACCATCGACAGGGGGGGCCCAGCATTTT.

The V and J genes are TRBV5-1 and TRBJ1-4; no definite D call. The CDR3 sequence is 16 residues long. CDR1 is SGHRS, CDR2 YFSETQ, per germline. Trimming shortened V by 0 bases and J by 0 bases, and 9 bases separated the two germline ends. The CDR3 DNA reads TGCGCCAGCAGCTTGGGGCACGGAGCAACTAATGAAAAACTGTTTTTT. This codes for CASSLGHGATNEKLFF.

This sequence joins TRBV30 and TRBJ2-1, with D perhaps TRBD2 (5 bases). The CDR3 length is 12 residues. Germline CDR1 is GTSNPN and CDR2 is SVGIG (reference sequence). Trimming shortened V by 1 base and J by 8 bases, and 9 bases separated the two germline ends. This CDR3 is CAWSGGPYEQFF. CDR3 bases: TGTGCCTGGAGTGGAGGGCCCTATGAGCAGTTCTTC.

The V and J genes are TRBV6-1 and TRBJ2-5, with 8 bases fitting TRBD2. V was clipped by 0 bases and J by 7 bases; unmatched bases: 10. The CDR3 extends over 16 amino acids. The germline V gene encodes CDR1 MNHNS and CDR2 SASEGT. CDR3 bases: TGTGCCAGCAGTGAAGCGCTTCGGGGGGGACCTGGGACCCAGTACTTC. Protein product: CASSEALRGGPGTQYF.